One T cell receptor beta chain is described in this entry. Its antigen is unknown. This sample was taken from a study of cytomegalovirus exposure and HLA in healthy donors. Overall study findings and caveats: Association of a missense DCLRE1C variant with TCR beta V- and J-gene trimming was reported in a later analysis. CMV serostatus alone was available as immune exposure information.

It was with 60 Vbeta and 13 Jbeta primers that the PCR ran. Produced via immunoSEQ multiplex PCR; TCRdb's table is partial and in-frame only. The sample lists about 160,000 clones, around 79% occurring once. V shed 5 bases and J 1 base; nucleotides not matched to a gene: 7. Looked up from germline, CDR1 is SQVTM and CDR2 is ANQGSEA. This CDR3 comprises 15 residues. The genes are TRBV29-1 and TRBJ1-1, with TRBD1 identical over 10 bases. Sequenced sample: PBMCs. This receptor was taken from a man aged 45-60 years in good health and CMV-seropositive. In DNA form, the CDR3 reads TGCAGCGTTTGGTCGACAGGGGGCGAGAACACTGAAGCTTTCTTT. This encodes CSVWSTGGENTEAFF.